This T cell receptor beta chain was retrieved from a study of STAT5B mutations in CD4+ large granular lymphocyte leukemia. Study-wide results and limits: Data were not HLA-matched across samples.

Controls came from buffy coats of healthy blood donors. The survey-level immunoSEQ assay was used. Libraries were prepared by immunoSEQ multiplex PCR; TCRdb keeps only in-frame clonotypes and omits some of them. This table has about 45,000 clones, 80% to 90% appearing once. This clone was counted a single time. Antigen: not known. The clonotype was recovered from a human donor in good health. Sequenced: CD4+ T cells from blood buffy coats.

CDR3 sequence (DNA): TGTGCCAGCAGACGGGAGTACTCCTCTGGGGCCAACGTCCTGACTTTC. This codes for CASRREYSSGANVLTF. The gene calls are TRBV7-3 and TRBJ2-6; tentatively, D is TRBD2 (6 bases). The V gene's germline CDR1 is SGHTA and CDR2 FQGTGA. Trimming removed 6 bases from V and 0 bases from J, with 12 bases in between. The CDR3 spans 16 residues.